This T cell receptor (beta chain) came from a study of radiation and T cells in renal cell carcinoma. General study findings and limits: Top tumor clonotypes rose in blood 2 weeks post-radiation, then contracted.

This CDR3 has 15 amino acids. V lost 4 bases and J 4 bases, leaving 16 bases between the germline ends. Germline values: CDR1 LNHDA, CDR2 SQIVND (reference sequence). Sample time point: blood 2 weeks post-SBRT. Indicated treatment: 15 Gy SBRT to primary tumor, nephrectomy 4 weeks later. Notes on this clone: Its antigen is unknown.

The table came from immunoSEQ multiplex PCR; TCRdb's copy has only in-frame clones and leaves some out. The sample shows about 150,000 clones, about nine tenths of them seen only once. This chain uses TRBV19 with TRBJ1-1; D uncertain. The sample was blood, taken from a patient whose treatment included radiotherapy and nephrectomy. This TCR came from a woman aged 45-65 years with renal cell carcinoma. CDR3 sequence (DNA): TGTGCCAGTAGTACTACATACGGAGTGAGCACTGAAGCTTTCTTT. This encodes CASSTTYGVSTEAFF.